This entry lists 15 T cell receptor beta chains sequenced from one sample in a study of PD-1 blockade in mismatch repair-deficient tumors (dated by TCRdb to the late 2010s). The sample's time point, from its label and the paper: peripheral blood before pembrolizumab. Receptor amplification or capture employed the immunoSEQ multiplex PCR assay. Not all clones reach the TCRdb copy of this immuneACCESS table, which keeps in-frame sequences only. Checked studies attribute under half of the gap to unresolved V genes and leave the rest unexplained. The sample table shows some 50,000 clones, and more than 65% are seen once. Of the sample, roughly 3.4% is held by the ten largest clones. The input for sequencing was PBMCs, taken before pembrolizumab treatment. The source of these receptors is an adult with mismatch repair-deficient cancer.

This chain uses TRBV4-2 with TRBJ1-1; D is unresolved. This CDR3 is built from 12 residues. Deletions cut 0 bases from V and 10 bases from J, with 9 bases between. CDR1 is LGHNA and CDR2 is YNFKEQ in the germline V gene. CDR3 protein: CASSQENRVAFF. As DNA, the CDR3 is TGTGCCAGCAGCCAAGAGAACCGGGTAGCTTTCTTT.

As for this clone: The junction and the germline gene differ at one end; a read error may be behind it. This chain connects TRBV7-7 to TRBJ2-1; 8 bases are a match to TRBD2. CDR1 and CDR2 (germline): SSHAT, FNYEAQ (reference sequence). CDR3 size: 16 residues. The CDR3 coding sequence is TGTGCTAGCAGCTTTGGGCGGGAGGCCACCTACAATGAGCAGTTCTTC. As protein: CASSFGREATYNEQFF.

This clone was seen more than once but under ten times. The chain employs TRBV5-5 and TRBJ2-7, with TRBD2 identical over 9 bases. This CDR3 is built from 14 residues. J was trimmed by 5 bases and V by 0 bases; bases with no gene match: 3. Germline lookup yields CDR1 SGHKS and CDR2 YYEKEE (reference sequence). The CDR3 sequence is CASSLGLAANEQYF. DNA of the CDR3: TGTGCCAGCAGCTTGGGACTAGCGGCCAACGAGCAGTACTTC.

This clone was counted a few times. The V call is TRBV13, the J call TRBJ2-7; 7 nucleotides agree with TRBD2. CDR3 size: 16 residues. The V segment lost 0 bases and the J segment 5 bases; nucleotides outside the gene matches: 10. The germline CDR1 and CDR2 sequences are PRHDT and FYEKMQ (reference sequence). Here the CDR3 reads CASSLGVGGRLNEQYF. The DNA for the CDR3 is TGTGCCAGCAGCTTAGGGGTCGGCGGGAGATTGAACGAGCAGTACTTC. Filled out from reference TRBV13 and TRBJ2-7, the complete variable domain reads AAGVIQSPRHLIKEKRETATLKCYPIPRHDTVYWYQQGPGQDPQFLISFYEKMQSDKGSIPDRFSAQQFSDYHSELNMSSLELGDSALYFCASSLGVGGRLNEQYFGPGTRLTVT.

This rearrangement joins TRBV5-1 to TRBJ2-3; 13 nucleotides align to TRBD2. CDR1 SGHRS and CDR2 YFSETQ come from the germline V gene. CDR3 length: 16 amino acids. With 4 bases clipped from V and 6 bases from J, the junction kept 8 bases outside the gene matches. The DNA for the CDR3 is TGCGCCAGCAGCCAAGGACTAGCGGGAGTAGTGGATACGCAGTATTTT. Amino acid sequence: CASSQGLAGVVDTQYF.

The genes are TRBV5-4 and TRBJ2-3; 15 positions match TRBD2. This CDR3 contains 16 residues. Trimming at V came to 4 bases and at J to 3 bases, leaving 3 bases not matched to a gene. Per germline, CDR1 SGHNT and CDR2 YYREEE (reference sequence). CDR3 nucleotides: TGTGCCAGCAGCCGGGGACTAGCGGGGGGAACAGATACGCAGTATTTT. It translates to CASSRGLAGGTDTQYF.

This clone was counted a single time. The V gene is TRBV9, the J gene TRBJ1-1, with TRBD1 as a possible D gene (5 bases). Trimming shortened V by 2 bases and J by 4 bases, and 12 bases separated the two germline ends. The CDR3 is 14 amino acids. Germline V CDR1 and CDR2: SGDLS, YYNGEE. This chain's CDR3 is CASSVYGGTTEAFF. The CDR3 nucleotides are TGTGCCAGCAGCGTCTACGGGGGAACCACTGAAGCTTTCTTT.

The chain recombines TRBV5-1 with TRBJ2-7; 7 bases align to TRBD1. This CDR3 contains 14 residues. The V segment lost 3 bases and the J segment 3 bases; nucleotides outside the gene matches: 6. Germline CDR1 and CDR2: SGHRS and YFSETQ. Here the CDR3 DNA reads TGCGCCAGCAGCTCCGGGACAGCTCTCTACGAGCAGTACTTC. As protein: CASSSGTALYEQYF. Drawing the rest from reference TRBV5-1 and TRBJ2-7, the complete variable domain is KAGVTQTPRYLIKTRGQQVTLSCSPISGHRSVSWYQQTPGQGLQFLFEYFSETQRNKGNFPGRFSGRQFSNSRSEMNVSTLELGDSALYLCASSSGTALYEQYFGPGTRLTVT.

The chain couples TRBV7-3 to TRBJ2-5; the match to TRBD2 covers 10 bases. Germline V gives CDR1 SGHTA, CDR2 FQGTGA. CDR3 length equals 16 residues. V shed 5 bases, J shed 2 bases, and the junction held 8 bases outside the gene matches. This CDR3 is CASSPGTSAKQETQYF. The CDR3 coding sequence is TGTGCCAGCAGCCCAGGGACTAGCGCAAAACAAGAGACCCAGTACTTC.

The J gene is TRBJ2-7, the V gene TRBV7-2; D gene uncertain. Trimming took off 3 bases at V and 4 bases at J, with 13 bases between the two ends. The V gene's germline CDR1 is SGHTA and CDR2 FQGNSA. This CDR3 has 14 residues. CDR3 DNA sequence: TGTGCCAGCAGCTTTCGGCAAAGTGCGTACGAGCAGTACTTC. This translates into CASSFRQSAYEQYF.

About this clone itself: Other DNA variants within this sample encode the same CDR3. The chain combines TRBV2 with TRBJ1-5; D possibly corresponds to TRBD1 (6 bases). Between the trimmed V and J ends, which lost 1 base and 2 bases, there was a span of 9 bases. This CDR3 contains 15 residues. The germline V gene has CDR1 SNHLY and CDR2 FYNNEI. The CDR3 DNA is TGTGCCAGCAGTGAAGGGAAGGGGGGCAATCAGCCCCAGCATTTT. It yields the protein CASSEGKGGNQPQHF.

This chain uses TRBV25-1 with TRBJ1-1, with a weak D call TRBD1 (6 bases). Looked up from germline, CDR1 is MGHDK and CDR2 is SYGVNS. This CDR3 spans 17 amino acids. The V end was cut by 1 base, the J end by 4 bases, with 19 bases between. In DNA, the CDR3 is TGTGCCAGCAGTGAATCCGGGACACCACGACGTAGCACTGAAGCTTTCTTT. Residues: CASSESGTPRRSTEAFF.

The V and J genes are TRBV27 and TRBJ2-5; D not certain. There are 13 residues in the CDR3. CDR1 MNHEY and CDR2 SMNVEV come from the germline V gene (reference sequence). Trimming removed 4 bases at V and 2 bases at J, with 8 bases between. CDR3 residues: CASSSRRQETQYF. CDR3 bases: TGTGCCAGCAGTTCCCGGCGTCAAGAGACCCAGTACTTC.

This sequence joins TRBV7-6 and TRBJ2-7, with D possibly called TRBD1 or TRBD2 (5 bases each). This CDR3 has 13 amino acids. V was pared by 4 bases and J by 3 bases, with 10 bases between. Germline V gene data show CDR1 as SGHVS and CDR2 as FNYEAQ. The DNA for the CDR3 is TGTGCCAGCAGCTCCCGGGACGGCTACGAGCAGTACTTC. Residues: CASSSRDGYEQYF. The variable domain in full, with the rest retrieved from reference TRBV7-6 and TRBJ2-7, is GAGVSQSPRYKVTKRGQDVALRCDPISGHVSLYWYRQALGQGPEFLTYFNYEAQQDKSGLPNDRFSAERPEGSISTLTIQRTEQRDSAMYRCASSSRDGYEQYFGPGTRLTVT.

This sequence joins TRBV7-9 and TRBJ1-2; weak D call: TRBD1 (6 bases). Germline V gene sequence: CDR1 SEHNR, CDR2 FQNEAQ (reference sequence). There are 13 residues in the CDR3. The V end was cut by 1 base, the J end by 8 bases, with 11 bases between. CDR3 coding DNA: TGTGCCAGCAGCTTAGTCGGACAGCGAGGCTACACCTTC. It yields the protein CASSLVGQRGYTF.